The T cell receptor beta chain described here comes from a study of cytomegalovirus exposure and HLA in healthy donors. The CDR3 spans 16 residues. V dropped 5 bases and J dropped 5 bases, with 22 bases sitting between them. Germline values: CDR1 SGHVS, CDR2 FQNEAQ. Study-wide findings and caveats: Researchers catalogued 150 or so TCR beta chains as cytomegalovirus-associated. The TCR clusters that emerged in the first cohort tended, a later analysis found, to co-occur in the 120 or so validation repertoires.

Clones were read by immunoSEQ multiplex PCR, and TCRdb kept only the in-frame ones, dropping some. The sample lists more than 110,000 clones; roughly 90% were seen once. Separation from the roughly 670-subject first cohort characterized the roughly 130-subject validation cohort, to which the donors belonged. With respect to this clone: Its specificity is unknown.

Sequencing was done on a sample of PBMCs. The origin of this receptor is a man aged 18 to 29 in good health and CMV-seronegative. This chain connects TRBV7-8 to TRBJ2-7; possible D gene TRBD2, 7 bases. The CDR3: CASSLSRGGRQDEQYF. The CDR3 nucleotides read TGTGCCAGCAGCCTCTCTCGGGGCGGGAGACAGGACGAGCAGTACTTC.